These T cell receptor beta chains were read from a single sample in a study of CD8 T cells in ankylosing spondylitis. In TCRdb, the 5' RACE reads were re-called with MiXCR into one record per CDR3 protein. The data contain 700,000 to 850,000 distinct CDR3 sequences, roughly 10% of them seen just once; the ten biggest clones take up 0.45% to 0.6%. The sequencing input was blood, either unsorted or a sorted T cell fraction (not recorded which). These receptors were taken from a male donor with ankylosing spondylitis. The conserved cysteine and the conserved F or W are not part of the CDR3 here. The order of the fields is V gene, J gene, clone size, CDR3 protein. Clone size appears in some rows only: once, few, many, or a class for an expanded clone.

V gene: TRBV29-1; J gene: TRBJ1-5; clone size: .; CDR3 protein: SVVDRLNQPQH
V gene: TRBV7-6; J gene: TRBJ2-7; clone size: many; CDR3 protein: ASSLDEGLALSEQY
V gene: TRBV20-1; J gene: TRBJ2-3; clone size: many; CDR3 protein: SASPGTDTQY
V gene: TRBV3-1; J gene: TRBJ1-1; clone size: .; CDR3 protein: ASSSHAGENTEAF
V gene: TRBV20-1; J gene: TRBJ1-5; clone size: few; CDR3 protein: SAPDRGLGQPQH
V gene: TRBV2; J gene: TRBJ1-5; clone size: .; CDR3 protein: ASSGARNQPQH
V gene: TRBV10-1; J gene: TRBJ2-1; clone size: .; CDR3 protein: ASSLLAGGDNEQF
V gene: TRBV6-5; J gene: TRBJ2-1; clone size: .; CDR3 protein: ASSYPRDRGNNEQF
V gene: TRBV5-1; J gene: TRBJ1-1; clone size: .; CDR3 protein: ASSFSAGQFEAF
V gene: TRBV19; J gene: TRBJ2-4; clone size: .; CDR3 protein: ASSFWTGNAKNIQY
V gene: TRBV11-2; J gene: TRBJ2-2; clone size: .; CDR3 protein: ASIRREGDTGELF
V gene: TRBV29-1; J gene: TRBJ1-2; clone size: many; CDR3 protein: SVEGISVGYGYT
V gene: TRBV7-2; J gene: TRBJ1-5; clone size: once; CDR3 protein: ASSRTRRGLQPQH
V gene: TRBV6-2/TRBV6-3; J gene: TRBJ2-5; clone size: few; CDR3 protein: ASSYGLRGETQY
V gene: TRBV18; J gene: TRBJ2-7; clone size: .; CDR3 protein: ASSPQNLGVPYEQY
V gene: TRBV20-1; J gene: TRBJ2-7; clone size: .; CDR3 protein: SARVEGWRHEQY
V gene: TRBV20-1; J gene: TRBJ1-2; clone size: few; CDR3 protein: SATSGTPNYGYT
V gene: TRBV20-1; J gene: TRBJ2-7; clone size: few; CDR3 protein: SARDPRGGSYEQY
V gene: TRBV20-1; J gene: TRBJ2-5; clone size: few; CDR3 protein: SATSGTLKAQY
V gene: TRBV20-1; J gene: TRBJ2-7; clone size: few; CDR3 protein: SATGVGYEQY
V gene: TRBV18; J gene: TRBJ2-1; clone size: .; CDR3 protein: ASSQRRDSSYNEQF
V gene: TRBV20-1; J gene: TRBJ1-2; clone size: few; CDR3 protein: SARDLIDPNYGYT
V gene: TRBV20-1; J gene: TRBJ1-2; clone size: .; CDR3 protein: SARLGQLVPNYGYT
V gene: TRBV12-3/TRBV12-4; J gene: TRBJ2-1; clone size: .; CDR3 protein: ASRLAGGNPEQF
V gene: TRBV6-5; J gene: TRBJ2-2; clone size: few; CDR3 protein: ASSFPPRDRDTGELF
V gene: TRBV20-1; J gene: TRBJ2-3; clone size: .; CDR3 protein: SAILGSGTDTQY
V gene: TRBV5-1; J gene: TRBJ2-7; clone size: many; CDR3 protein: ASSLAGTALLHEQY
V gene: TRBV12-5; J gene: TRBJ2-2; clone size: .; CDR3 protein: ASGLVFGELF
V gene: TRBV7-2; J gene: TRBJ2-5; clone size: few; CDR3 protein: ASSTRAGEETQY
V gene: TRBV6-1; J gene: TRBJ2-3; clone size: few; CDR3 protein: ASRDRGVTDTQY
V gene: TRBV4-2; J gene: TRBJ1-2; clone size: .; CDR3 protein: ASSQGAGRQGFNYGYT
V gene: TRBV15; J gene: TRBJ1-1; clone size: few; CDR3 protein: ATTKNGQMNTEAF
V gene: TRBV4-3; J gene: TRBJ2-5; clone size: .; CDR3 protein: ASSPQGRGETQY
V gene: TRBV29-1; J gene: TRBJ1-2; clone size: .; CDR3 protein: SVLKKDYGYT
V gene: TRBV20-1; J gene: TRBJ2-1; clone size: few; CDR3 protein: SARNSGSYYNEQF
V gene: TRBV10-3; J gene: TRBJ1-1; clone size: many; CDR3 protein: AISESSSRAAF
V gene: TRBV18; J gene: TRBJ2-7; clone size: few; CDR3 protein: ASSPITGLLEQY
V gene: TRBV6-5; J gene: TRBJ1-2; clone size: many; CDR3 protein: ASSYGWGNYGYT
V gene: TRBV29-1; J gene: TRBJ1-2; clone size: many; CDR3 protein: SVDIYKGLH
V gene: TRBV29-1; J gene: TRBJ2-6; clone size: few; CDR3 protein: SVEENSGANVLT